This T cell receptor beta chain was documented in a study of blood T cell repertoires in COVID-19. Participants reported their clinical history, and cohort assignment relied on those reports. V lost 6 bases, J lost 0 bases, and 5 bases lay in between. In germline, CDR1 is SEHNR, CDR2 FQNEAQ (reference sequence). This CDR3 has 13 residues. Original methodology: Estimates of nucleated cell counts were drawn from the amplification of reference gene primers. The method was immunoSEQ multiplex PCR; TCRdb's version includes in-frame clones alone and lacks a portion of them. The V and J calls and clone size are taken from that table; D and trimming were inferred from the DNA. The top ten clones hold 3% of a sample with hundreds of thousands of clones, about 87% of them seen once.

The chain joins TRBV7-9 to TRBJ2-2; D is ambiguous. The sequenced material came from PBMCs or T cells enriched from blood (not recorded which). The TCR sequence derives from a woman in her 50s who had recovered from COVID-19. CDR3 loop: CASSPANTGELFF. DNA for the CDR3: TGTGCCAGCAGTCCCGCGAACACCGGGGAGCTGTTTTTT.